This T cell receptor (beta chain) was sequenced during a study of T-cell memory formation after mild COVID-19. The length of the CDR3 is 15 residues. V shed 3 bases and J shed 6 bases, with 17 bases lying between them. Findings and caveats of the study: From day 15 to 85, contracting clones were balanced between CD4 and CD8, whereas later expanders leaned toward CD4+. CM and EM subsets held most contracting CD4+ clones; EMRA held CD8+ ones.

On this clonotype: Its specificity is not known.

Constant-segment-primed 5'RACE gave TCR alpha and TCR beta cDNA libraries with sample barcodes and UMIs. One entry per CDR3 protein results from TCRdb running MiXCR on the 5' RACE reads. The repertoire holds about 190,000 distinct CDR3 sequences, with about 18% as singletons. This chain connects TRBV12-3 or TRBV12-4 to TRBJ1-1, with D perhaps TRBD1 (5 bases). Sequences were obtained from PBMCs or a T cell subset sorted from them (not recorded which). The receptor was isolated from an adult woman who had mild COVID-19 (a few samples of this study predate the infection). Cell type and time point are not known. The CDR3 bases are TGTGCCAGCAGTTTGTTGGGTAGATCAGGGTCTGAAGCTTTCTTT. Amino acids: CASSLLGRSGSEAFF.